A single sample is the source of the 32 T cell receptor beta chains below, sequenced in a study of shared clonotypes between healthy human individuals. Only in-frame clones appear in the TCRdb table, and some are missing; sequencing was by immunoSEQ multiplex PCR. The sample contains 2 million to 2.5 million clones, approximately 94% of which appear only once. Naive CD8 cells lacked CD45RO, underwent positive selection for CCR7 and left out terminally differentiated effector memory CD45RA+ cells. Sequenced input: naive CD8+ T cells from PBMCs. The source is a man aged 18-30 years in good health. Some clones in this sample may be carry-over from other donors' samples.

The chain employs TRBV19 and TRBJ1-2; tentative D call: TRBD1 (5 bases). The CDR3 loop spans 12 amino acids. From germline, CDR1 is LNHDA and CDR2 SQIVND (reference sequence). The V gene lost 6 bases and the J gene lost 8 bases, with 13 bases spanning the gap. CDR3 region: CASSTRGAGYTF. As DNA, the CDR3 is TGTGCCAGTAGCACTAGGGGCGCCGGCTACACCTTC.

In its sample, this clone was seen once. Other DNA sequences from this sample encode an identical CDR3 as well. The CDR3 nucleotides are TGTGCCAGCAGCTTAGGTGGGACAGGGTCCTACGAGCAGTACTTC. It translates to CASSLGGTGSYEQYF. The V and J genes are TRBV13 and TRBJ2-7, with 9 bases matching TRBD1. Unmatched junction bases numbered 1, after V lost 0 bases and J lost 1 base. The CDR3 length is 15 residues. Germline V lookup: CDR1 PRHDT, CDR2 FYEKMQ (reference sequence). Together with reference TRBV13 and TRBJ2-7, the CDR3 gives the full variable domain: AAGVIQSPRHLIKEKRETATLKCYPIPRHDTVYWYQQGPGQDPQFLISFYEKMQSDKGSIPDRFSAQQFSDYHSELNMSSLELGDSALYFCASSLGGTGSYEQYFGPGTRLTVT.

This chain connects TRBV15 to TRBJ1-5; D might be TRBD1 (6 bases). Germline assignment: CDR1 LNHNV and CDR2 YYDKDF (reference sequence). The CDR3 loop spans 15 amino acids. Trimming pared 3 bases from V and 7 bases from J, leaving 16 bases between. CDR3 in DNA: TGTGCCACCAGCAGTTCGCCAGGGGAGTGGCAGCCCCAGCATTTT. Protein: CATSSSPGEWQPQHF.

The chain couples TRBV9 to TRBJ2-1, with 7 bases fitting TRBD1. V lost 4 bases and J lost 5; bases outside the gene matches: 3. The CDR3 has 13 amino acids. CDR1 SGDLS and CDR2 YYNGEE come from the germline V gene. CDR3 sequence: CASSFGQDNEQFF. The DNA for the CDR3 is TGTGCCAGCAGCTTTGGACAGGACAATGAGCAGTTCTTC.

V is TRBV4-1 and J is TRBJ2-1; 9 bases fit TRBD1. Per the germline V gene, CDR1 is MGHRA and CDR2 is YSYEKL. The CDR3 has 18 residues. J gave up 4 bases and V 1 base, and 11 bases lay outside the gene matches. The CDR3 DNA is TGCGCCAGCAGCCAAGGTCCGTTCGGGACAGGGTCATACAATGAGCAGTTCTTC. Translated: CASSQGPFGTGSYNEQFF.

The genes are TRBV14 and TRBJ1-2, with D possibly matching TRBD1 (6 bases). The CDR3 loop spans 18 amino acids. Trimming removed 5 bases at V and 6 bases at J, with 28 bases between. Germline V gene data show CDR1 as SGHDN and CDR2 as FVKESK. The CDR3, as DNA: TGTGCCAGCAGCAAGACAGGAGATTCCCAGCTCCAGTTCCATGGCTACACCTTC. This encodes CASSKTGDSQLQFHGYTF.

The count of this clone is one. V is TRBV25-1 and J is TRBJ2-3, with 15 bases aligning to TRBD2. V gave up 4 bases and J gave up 4 bases; unmatched junction bases: 9. The germline V gene has CDR1 MGHDK and CDR2 SYGVNS. The CDR3 covers 18 residues. CDR3 coding DNA: TGTGCCAGCAGTGGTAGTGGGACTAGCGGGAGGCCCTCAGATACGCAGTATTTT. It yields the protein CASSGSGTSGRPSDTQYF.

The gene calls are TRBV7-9 and TRBJ2-1; D gene unclear. The CDR3 has 17 amino acids. CDR1 and CDR2 (germline): SEHNR, FQNEAQ (reference sequence). The germline V and J ends were trimmed by 2 bases and 0 bases, with 14 bases remaining between them. The DNA for the CDR3 is TGTGCCAGCAGCTTATCTGGAATATATAGCTCCTACAATGAGCAGTTCTTC. Amino acids: CASSLSGIYSSYNEQFF.

Comments on this clone: Other DNA sequences within the sample encode an identical CDR3. The chain carries TRBV10-2 and TRBJ2-5; a weak D match, TRBD1 (5 bases). The V end lost 7 bases, the J end lost 1 base, and 13 bases lay between the germline ends. Germline values: CDR1 WSHSY, CDR2 SAAADI. This CDR3 has 14 amino acids. The CDR3: CASTLSGIQETQYF. DNA of the CDR3: TGCGCCAGCACCCTCTCAGGGATCCAAGAGACCCAGTACTTC.

This rearrangement joins TRBV11-2 to TRBJ2-7; 8 bases fit TRBD2. The trim removed 0 bases at V and 4 bases at J, leaving 8 bases unmatched. CDR1 and CDR2 from the germline V gene are SGHAT and FQNNGV. The CDR3 is 16 residues long. The CDR3, as DNA: TGTGCCAGCAGCTTAGATCCCGGCGGGAGGTCTTACGAGCAGTACTTC. Translation gives CASSLDPGGRSYEQYF.

This chain connects TRBV27 to TRBJ1-1; 9 bases are shared with TRBD1. The CDR3 is 15 residues long. Germline CDR1 and CDR2: MNHEY and SMNVEV (reference sequence). Trimming at V came to 5 bases and at J to 10 bases, leaving 14 bases not matched to a gene. The CDR3 loop is CASSLLGTGMAVAFF. Here the CDR3 DNA reads TGTGCCAGCAGTCTACTGGGGACAGGGATGGCGGTAGCTTTCTTT.

This clone came up once. The chain is built from TRBV27 and TRBJ2-1, with TRBD1 matching 9 bases. Germline CDR1 reads MNHEY; CDR2 reads SMNVEV (reference sequence). The CDR3 length is 15 residues. Trimming at V came to 2 bases and at J to 5 bases, leaving 4 bases not matched to a gene. As DNA, the CDR3 is TGTGCCAGCAGTTTAAGGGACAGGGTAGACAATGAGCAGTTCTTC. Protein product: CASSLRDRVDNEQFF.

The chain has TRBV6-1 and TRBJ1-5, with D perhaps TRBD1 (5 bases). V lost 0 bases and J 3 bases, leaving 15 bases between the germline ends. Germline assignment: CDR1 MNHNS and CDR2 SASEGT. The CDR3 is 17 amino acids. CDR3 in amino acids: CASSEAPYGADNQPQHF. The CDR3 DNA follows: TGTGCCAGCAGTGAAGCGCCGTATGGGGCCGACAATCAGCCCCAGCATTTT.

The chain recombines TRBV19 with TRBJ2-5, with D uncertain. The CDR3 consists of 13 residues. CDR1 is LNHDA, CDR2 SQIVND, per germline (reference sequence). Deletions cut 5 bases from V and 4 bases from J, with 11 bases between. CDR3 sequence: CASSADERETQYF. The CDR3 DNA reads as TGTGCCAGTAGTGCGGATGAACGAGAGACCCAGTACTTC.

The chain couples TRBV7-9 to TRBJ1-4; D ambiguous. Trimming left V 4 bases short and J 6 bases short, with 6 bases between. Germline values: CDR1 SEHNR, CDR2 FQNEAQ (reference sequence). This CDR3 is built from 12 residues. The DNA of the CDR3 is TGTGCCAGCAGCTCCCAAGATGAAAAACTGTTTTTT. It is translated as CASSSQDEKLFF.

This chain uses TRBV6-5 with TRBJ1-4; tentative D call: TRBD1 (6 bases). The CDR3 runs to 14 residues. The germline gives CDR1 MNHEY, CDR2 SVGAGI. V was cut by 6 bases and J by 6 bases, with 14 bases left in between. The CDR3 nucleotides are TGTGCCAGCAGCGCCGCAGGGGCAGATGAAAAACTGTTTTTT. Protein product: CASSAAGADEKLFF.

The V and J genes are TRBV14 and TRBJ1-2; D is undetermined. The CDR3 extends over 15 amino acids. The germline gives CDR1 SGHDN, CDR2 FVKESK. Trimming took off 2 bases at V and 1 base at J, with 11 bases between the two ends. The CDR3 bases are TGTGCCAGCAGCCAACGGGCAGCCGTTAACTATGGCTACACCTTC. This codes for CASSQRAAVNYGYTF.

The J gene is TRBJ2-2, the V gene TRBV13; the match to TRBD1 covers 11 bases. CDR1 and CDR2 from the germline V gene are PRHDT and FYEKMQ (reference sequence). CDR3 size: 19 residues. Germline trimming cut 0 bases from V and 1 base from J; bases unmatched to any gene: 7. The DNA for the CDR3 is TGTGCCAGCAGCTTAGGCCCGGACGGGACAGGGGGGAACACCGGGGAGCTGTTTTTT. Protein: CASSLGPDGTGGNTGELFF.

As regards this clone: Other DNA sequences in this specimen translate into the identical CDR3. This chain links TRBV5-1 with TRBJ2-7; possibly TRBD2 for D (7 bases). The CDR3 is 15 residues long. From germline, CDR1 is SGHRS and CDR2 YFSETQ. Trimming removed 4 bases from V and 0 bases from J, with 14 bases in between. Here the CDR3 DNA reads TGCGCCAGCAGCCCGGGGGGCCTAAGCTCCTACGAGCAGTACTTC. This encodes CASSPGGLSSYEQYF.

This clone was detected a few times. The V gene is TRBV28, the J gene TRBJ1-1; D is unclear. This CDR3 spans 13 amino acids. V lost 5 bases to trimming and J lost 1 base, with 8 bases between them. Germline loops: CDR1 MDHEN, CDR2 SYDVKM. The CDR3, as DNA: TGTGCCAGCAGTCCAACTGAGAACACTGAAGCTTTCTTT. Its protein is CASSPTENTEAFF. The full variable domain, its missing parts supplied by reference TRBV28 and TRBJ1-1, is DVKVTQSSRYLVKRTGEKVFLECVQDMDHENMFWYRQDPGLGLRLIYFSYDVKMKEKGDIPEGYSVSREKKERFSLILESASTNQTSMYLCASSPTENTEAFFGQGTRLTVV.

The chain carries TRBV7-2 and TRBJ1-1, with D possibly matching TRBD1 (5 bases). CDR1 is SGHTA, CDR2 FQGNSA, per germline. The V gene lost 0 bases and the J gene lost 8 bases, with 16 bases spanning the gap. CDR3 length: 15 amino acids. CDR3 nucleotide sequence: TGTGCCAGCAGCTTAGCTGACAGTTGGGCAGCCGAAGCTTTCTTT. Protein sequence: CASSLADSWAAEAFF.

V and J are TRBV5-5 and TRBJ1-4, with 7 bases aligning to TRBD1. The CDR3 loop spans 15 amino acids. Germline assignment: CDR1 SGHKS and CDR2 YYEKEE (reference sequence). With 4 bases clipped from V and 3 bases from J, the junction kept 6 bases outside the gene matches. The CDR3 region is CASSTTGDSNEKLFF. The CDR3 coding sequence is TGTGCCAGCAGCACTACAGGGGATTCTAATGAAAAACTGTTTTTT.

The chain has TRBV6-1 and TRBJ1-2; 12 bases align to TRBD1. From germline, CDR1 is MNHNS and CDR2 SASEGT. The CDR3 has 15 amino acids. V trimming: 7 bases; J trimming: 6 bases; junction bases outside the gene matches: 9. CDR3 loop: CASKGTGGPADGYTF. CDR3 coding DNA: TGTGCCAGCAAGGGGACAGGGGGCCCAGCGGATGGCTACACCTTC.

A single count supports this clone. J is TRBJ2-7 and V is TRBV27; 10 bases align to TRBD1. The CDR3 has 14 residues. CDR1 MNHEY and CDR2 SMNVEV come from the germline V gene (reference sequence). V shed 9 bases and J 2 bases; nucleotides not matched to a gene: 7. CDR3 sequence (DNA): TGTGCCAGTGCCGGGACAGGGGACCCCTACGAGCAGTACTTC. This gives the protein CASAGTGDPYEQYF.

J is TRBJ1-5 and V is TRBV11-2; weak D call: TRBD1 (5 bases). V lost 5 bases and J 3 bases, leaving 11 bases between the germline ends. Germline V lookup: CDR1 SGHAT, CDR2 FQNNGV. This CDR3 has 14 amino acids. The CDR3 nucleotides are TGTGCCAGCAGCCTGGGGGGGTTCAATCAGCCCCAGCATTTT. Protein product: CASSLGGFNQPQHF.

The rearrangement links TRBV4-1 to TRBJ1-1, with TRBD1 matching 8 bases. The J segment lost 5 bases and the V segment lost 2 bases, leaving 7 bases of the junction unmatched. The CDR3 runs to 15 residues. CDR1 is MGHRA, CDR2 YSYEKL, per germline. This CDR3 reads CASSQRDRSVTEAFF. The CDR3 nucleotides are TGCGCCAGCAGCCAAAGGGACAGGAGCGTTACTGAAGCTTTCTTT.

The chain uses TRBV4-3 and TRBJ1-2, with no clear D. The CDR3 is made up of 15 amino acids. Trimming stripped 0 bases from V and 4 bases from J, with 12 bases between. Germline CDR1 reads LGHNA; CDR2 reads YSLEER. The CDR3 here is CASSQDKSVPYGYTF. DNA of the CDR3: TGCGCCAGCAGCCAAGATAAGTCGGTACCCTATGGCTACACCTTC.

The chain recombines TRBV9 with TRBJ2-2, with 7 positions matching TRBD2. Trimming at V came to 4 bases and at J to 1 base, leaving 10 bases not matched to a gene. The CDR3 has 17 amino acids. Looked up from germline, CDR1 is SGDLS and CDR2 is YYNGEE. The CDR3 is CASSTEVGGLNTGELFF. CDR3 DNA: TGTGCCAGCAGCACAGAGGTGGGAGGGCTGAACACCGGGGAGCTGTTTTTT.

This clone occurred a few times. The V and J genes are TRBV30 and TRBJ1-6; 7 bases fit TRBD1. The V gene's germline CDR1 is GTSNPN and CDR2 SVGIG (reference sequence). The CDR3 runs 12 residues. Germline trimming cut 3 bases from V and 9 bases from J; bases unmatched to any gene: 2. Here the CDR3 DNA reads TGTGCCTGGAGCCCAGGGGGTTCACCCCTCCACTTT. Translation gives CAWSPGGSPLHF.

The chain is built from TRBV28 and TRBJ1-3, with D possibly TRBD1 on 6 matching bases. The CDR3 loop spans 17 amino acids. Germline CDR1 reads MDHEN; CDR2 reads SYDVKM. The V end was cut by 3 bases, the J end by 3 bases, with 18 bases between. This CDR3 reads CASSLVWGPSFGNTIYF. The CDR3 DNA follows: TGTGCCAGCAGTTTGGTTTGGGGGCCGTCGTTTGGAAACACCATATATTTT.

This chain connects TRBV5-6 to TRBJ1-1, with a weak D call TRBD1 (5 bases). V lost 0 bases, J lost 1 base, and 13 bases lay in between. In germline, CDR1 is SGHDT, CDR2 YYEEEE. The CDR3 length is 16 residues. CDR3 in DNA: TGTGCCAGCAGCTTGGGGGCGGGACTAACGAACACTGAAGCTTTCTTT. This codes for CASSLGAGLTNTEAFF.

The chain couples TRBV7-9 to TRBJ2-1; TRBD2 matches at 8 bases. This CDR3 is 13 amino acids long. With 5 bases clipped from V and 5 bases from J, the junction kept 2 bases outside the gene matches. The germline V gene encodes CDR1 SEHNR and CDR2 FQNEAQ (reference sequence). The CDR3 DNA reads as TGTGCCAGCAGCCCGGGGGGGGACAATGAGCAGTTCTTC. The encoded protein is CASSPGGDNEQFF.